Below are 20 T cell receptor beta chains sequenced from a single sample in a study of T cells in women clearing cervical HPV infection. Sequencing used immunoSEQ multiplex PCR; TCRdb keeps in-frame clones, though not all of them. The table for this sample gives about 25,000 clones. Sequenced: blood buffy coat. These receptors were collected from a woman aged 18 to 69 with a cervical HPV16 infection that either progressed to CIN3+ or cleared (not recorded which).

For this clone: Coverage ceases 3 residues before the CDR3 finishes, and the germline J gene fills in the end. The chain joins TRBV7-9 to TRBJ1-2; D may be TRBD1 (5 bases). The CDR3 contains 15 residues. Germline V gene data show CDR1 as SEHNR and CDR2 as FQNEAQ (reference sequence). CDR3 DNA (partial): TGTGCCAGCAGCTCTACTAGCGGGGGAGCCTACGAC. This sequence encodes CASSSTSGGAYD. The CDR3 as a whole reads CASSSTSGGAYDYTF.

Worth noting for this clone: The read falls 3 residues short of the CDR3 end, and the missing part is taken from the germline J gene. The genes are TRBV4-1 and TRBJ1-1; tentatively, D is TRBD1 (5 bases). This CDR3 region has 13 residues. Looked up from germline, CDR1 is MGHRA and CDR2 is YSYEKL. The sequenced CDR3 bases are TGCGCCAGCAGCCAAACAGGTTCCTGGGCG. Translating gives CASSQTGSWA. The full CDR3 reads CASSQTGSWAAFF.

Comment on this clone: The DNA ends 3 residues before the CDR3 does, and the rest of the CDR3 is filled in from the germline J gene. The V and J genes are TRBV20-1 and TRBJ2-3; no clear D. The CDR3 spans 13 residues. Germline CDR1 DFQATT, CDR2 SNEGSKA (reference sequence). V lost 0 bases and J lost 5, with 9 bases in between. CDR3 protein: CSARDVGRDTQYF. The part of the CDR3 DNA that was read is TGCAGTGCTAGAGATGTGGGCAGAGATACG.

Points on this clone: With the read ending 3 residues before the CDR3 end, the germline J gene is used to fill in that end. J is TRBJ2-7 and V is TRBV9; 8 positions match TRBD1. J was trimmed by 1 base and V by 3 bases; bases with no gene match: 6. CDR1 is SGDLS, CDR2 YYNGEE, per germline. The CDR3 is 15 amino acids. CDR3 region: CASSAGGQGSYEQYF. Partial CDR3 DNA: TGTGCCAGCAGCGCCGGTGGACAGGGATCCTACGAG. Together with reference TRBV9 and TRBJ2-7, the CDR3 gives the full variable domain: DSGVTQTPKHLITATGQRVTLRCSPRSGDLSVYWYQQSLDQGLQFLIQYYNGEERAKGNILERFSAQQFPDLHSELNLSSLELGDSALYFCASSAGGQGSYEQYFGPGTRLTVT.

As for this clone: The read comes to an end 3 residues before the CDR3 does, leaving the germline J gene to fill in the end. This sequence joins TRBV4-1 and TRBJ2-3, with 9 positions matching TRBD2. The germline CDR1 and CDR2 sequences are MGHRA and YSYEKL. The CDR3 covers 16 residues. V lost 2 bases to trimming and J lost 4 bases; unmatched junction nucleotides: 7. CDR3 sequence: CASSQPGTSLADTQYF. CDR3 bases read: TGCGCCAGCAGCCAACCCGGGACTAGCTTAGCAGATACG.

Regarding this clone: The sequenced fragment ends 3 residues before the CDR3 boundary, so the rest is inferred from the germline J gene. The V call is TRBV2, the J call TRBJ2-7; the D gene is possibly TRBD1 (6 bases). The CDR3 is made up of 14 amino acids. Germline lookup yields CDR1 SNHLY and CDR2 FYNNEI. The V and J ends lost 6 bases and 2 bases respectively, with 14 bases between them. The sequenced CDR3 bases are TGTGCCAGCAGACGCGACAGGTTTACCTACGAG. This translates into CASRRDRFTYE. The entire CDR3 reads CASRRDRFTYEQYF.

As to this clone: The read ends 3 residues early relative to the CDR3; the germline J gene fills the gap. This chain links TRBV11-2 with TRBJ2-3, with D possibly being TRBD1 (6 bases). Germline loops: CDR1 SGHAT, CDR2 FQNNGV. The CDR3 spans 15 residues. Incomplete CDR3 DNA: TGTGCCAGCAGCCGCCTTTCAACAGGGCAAGAGACG. Encoded protein: CASSRLSTGQET. The complete CDR3 sequence is CASSRLSTGQETQYF.

In the case of this clone: The CDR3 end lies 3 residues beyond the end of the read and is filled in from the germline J gene. The genes are TRBV18 and TRBJ1-1, with TRBD1 matching 10 bases. Germline V gene sequence: CDR1 KGHSH, CDR2 LQKENI. There are 15 residues in the CDR3. J lost 3 bases, V lost 1 base, and 2 bases had no gene match. The CDR3 reads CASSPRDRGYTEAFF. CDR3 bases read: TGTGCCAGCTCACCACGGGACAGGGGTTACACTGAA.

On this clone: Read data end 3 residues before the CDR3 end; the end is taken from the germline J gene. The genes are TRBV5-1 and TRBJ1-5; D is perhaps TRBD1 (6 bases). Germline loops: CDR1 SGHRS, CDR2 YFSETQ. The CDR3 has 14 residues. The V and J ends lost 1 base and 6 bases respectively, with 11 bases between them. CDR3 residues: CASSLSQGSQPQHF. Incomplete CDR3 DNA: TGCGCCAGCAGCTTGAGTCAGGGGAGTCAGCCC.

Its frequency marks this clone as medium-sized. The observed sequence ends 3 residues before the CDR3 terminus, with the missing tail filled in from the germline J gene. V and J are TRBV7-9 and TRBJ2-7; the D gene is possibly TRBD2 (5 bases). Trimming pared 6 bases from V and 3 bases from J, leaving 12 bases between. The CDR3 is 13 amino acids. CDR1 and CDR2 (germline): SEHNR, FQNEAQ (reference sequence). The CDR3 is CASSLRGDYEQYF. CDR3 DNA, as far as it was read: TGTGCCAGCAGTCTCCGGGGAGACTACGAG. The full variable domain, in which reference TRBV7-9 and TRBJ2-7 provide the parts outside the CDR3, is DTGVSQNPRHKITKRGQNVTFRCDPISEHNRLYWYRQTLGQGPEFLTYFQNEAQLEKSRLLSDRFSAERPKGSFSTLEIQRTEQGDSAMYLCASSLRGDYEQYFGPGTRLTVT.

For this clone: The CDR3 is cut off 3 residues early in the read; its end comes from the germline J gene. The chain combines TRBV4-1 with TRBJ1-1, with 9 bases fitting TRBD1. There are 15 residues in the CDR3. Germline V gives CDR1 MGHRA, CDR2 YSYEKL. Trimming cost V 3 bases and J 4 bases; bases outside gene matches: 6. CDR3 region: CASSHWTGEATEAFF. The CDR3 DNA, read in part, is TGCGCCAGCAGCCACTGGACAGGGGAGGCCACTGAA.

As for this clone: Coverage ceases 3 residues before the CDR3 finishes, and the germline J gene fills in the end. This chain links TRBV2 with TRBJ2-2, with D possibly being TRBD2 (5 bases). CDR1 and CDR2 from the germline V gene are SNHLY and FYNNEI. Trimming left V 2 bases short and J 0 bases short, with 7 bases between. This CDR3 region has 15 residues. Partial CDR3 DNA: TGTGCCAGCAGTGAACAGCGGTCGAACACCGGGGAG. This translates into CASSEQRSNTGE. The entire CDR3 reads CASSEQRSNTGELFF. Full variable domain (missing parts from reference TRBV2 and TRBJ2-2): EPEVTQTPSHQVTQMGQEVILRCVPISNHLYFYWYRQILGQKVEFLVSFYNNEISEKSEIFDDQFSVERPDGSNFTLKIRSTKLEDSAMYFCASSEQRSNTGELFFGEGSRLTVL.

The chain's CDR3 is CASSYGDVTETQYF. Incomplete CDR3 DNA: TGTGCCAGTAGTTACGGGGATGTCACAGAGACC. The rearrangement uses TRBV19 and TRBJ2-5; possible D gene TRBD2, 5 bases. The read ends 3 residues before the CDR3 terminus; that terminus is restored from the germline J gene. The CDR3 is 14 amino acids. Germline V lookup: CDR1 LNHDA, CDR2 SQIVND (reference sequence). With 5 bases removed from V and 4 bases from J, the gap between germline ends came to 14 bases.

For this clone: The missing CDR3 end, 3 residues past where the read stops, is filled in from the germline J gene. The chain joins TRBV5-1 to TRBJ2-5, with a possible D match to TRBD2 (6 bases). Germline assignment: CDR1 SGHRS and CDR2 YFSETQ. CDR3 size: 15 residues. The germline V and J ends were trimmed by 3 bases and 5 bases, with 17 bases remaining between them. Incomplete CDR3 DNA: TGCGCCAGCAGCTCCTCCGGGGGAAACGCGGAGACC. Amino acid sequence: CASSSSGGNAET. The whole CDR3 sequence is CASSSSGGNAETQYF. Combining the CDR3 with reference TRBV5-1 and TRBJ2-5 gives the whole variable domain KAGVTQTPRYLIKTRGQQVTLSCSPISGHRSVSWYQQTPGQGLQFLFEYFSETQRNKGNFPGRFSGRQFSNSRSEMNVSTLELGDSALYLCASSSSGGNAETQYFGPGTRLLVL.

On this clone itself: The CDR3 goes on 3 residues after the read ends, and that part is filled in from the germline J gene. This chain connects TRBV13 to TRBJ2-1; D unresolved. CDR1 and CDR2 (germline): PRHDT, FYEKMQ (reference sequence). CDR3 length: 14 residues. Trimming took 5 bases from V and 3 from J, leaving 11 bases between them. Partial CDR3 DNA: TGTGCCAGCAGCCCCCTGTGGCACTACAATGAG. As protein: CASSPLWHYNE. The entire CDR3 protein is CASSPLWHYNEQFF.

With regard to this clone: The read is 3 residues too short to cover the CDR3 end, so that end is filled in from the germline J gene. The rearrangement joins TRBV5-1 to TRBJ1-1, with D perhaps TRBD1 (5 bases). This CDR3 region has 14 residues. Trimming shortened V by 1 base and J by 3 bases, and 10 bases separated the two germline ends. Per germline, CDR1 SGHRS and CDR2 YFSETQ. CDR3 region: CASSLTAGDTEAFF. The sequenced part of the CDR3 DNA is TGCGCCAGCAGCTTGACCGCGGGGGACACTGAA. The full variable domain, rest sourced from reference TRBV5-1 and TRBJ1-1, is KAGVTQTPRYLIKTRGQQVTLSCSPISGHRSVSWYQQTPGQGLQFLFEYFSETQRNKGNFPGRFSGRQFSNSRSEMNVSTLELGDSALYLCASSLTAGDTEAFFGQGTRLTVV.

The part of the CDR3 DNA that was read is TGTGCCAGCAGCTTCGCCGACAGATACGAG. Its translation: CASSFADRYE. The complete CDR3 sequence is CASSFADRYEQYF. This rearrangement joins TRBV5-6 to TRBJ2-7; TRBD1 is a possible D gene (5 bases). Read coverage stops 3 residues before the CDR3 terminus; the germline J gene supplies the remainder. The V and J ends lost 2 bases and 4 bases respectively, with 10 bases between them. This CDR3 has 13 residues. Germline values: CDR1 SGHDT, CDR2 YYEEEE. Together with reference TRBV5-6 and TRBJ2-7, the CDR3 gives the full variable domain: DAGVTQSPTHLIKTRGQQVTLRCSPKSGHDTVSWYQQALGQGPQFIFQYYEEEERQRGNFPDRFSGHQFPNYSSELNVNALLLGDSALYLCASSFADRYEQYFGPGTRLTVT.

Concerning this clone itself: The read ends 3 residues shy of where the CDR3 ends; the end is completed using the germline J gene. The chain couples TRBV18 to TRBJ1-2; D not certain. The CDR3 sequence is 13 residues long. CDR1 KGHSH and CDR2 LQKENI come from the germline V gene. The sequenced CDR3 bases are TGTGCCAGCTCACCACAGGGCCAGGAGGCC. Its translation: CASSPQGQEA. From start to end, the CDR3 is CASSPQGQEAYTF.

In the case of this clone: The DNA ends 3 residues before the CDR3 does, and the rest of the CDR3 is filled in from the germline J gene. The J gene is TRBJ2-1, the V gene TRBV6-2 or TRBV6-3; D not certain. V was clipped by 6 bases and J by 0 bases, with 12 bases between them. This CDR3 has 15 amino acids. CDR1 is MNHEY and CDR2 is SVGEGT in the germline V gene. This CDR3 is CASRLSLSSYNEQFF. The CDR3 bases that were read are TGTGCCAGCAGGCTAAGTTTGAGCTCCTACAATGAG.

Concerning this clone: The read ends 3 residues before the CDR3 terminus; that terminus is restored from the germline J gene. The V and J genes are TRBV5-1 and TRBJ2-3; 7 nucleotides match TRBD1. The CDR3 has 17 residues. Unmatched junction bases numbered 9, after V lost 0 bases and J lost 2 bases. Germline V gene sequence: CDR1 SGHRS, CDR2 YFSETQ. The part of the CDR3 DNA that was read is TGCGCCAGCAGCTTGGGGCCACGGACAGGAATCACAGATACG. Protein sequence: CASSLGPRTGITDT. The CDR3 in full is CASSLGPRTGITDTQYF. Complete variable domain (other parts from reference TRBV5-1 and TRBJ2-3): KAGVTQTPRYLIKTRGQQVTLSCSPISGHRSVSWYQQTPGQGLQFLFEYFSETQRNKGNFPGRFSGRQFSNSRSEMNVSTLELGDSALYLCASSLGPRTGITDTQYFGPGTRLTVL.